This TCR beta chain was profiled in a study of blood T cell repertoires in COVID-19. Study-wide background: Samples representing acute and convalescent COVID-19 were sourced from the United States, Italy and Spain. From T cells, B-cell-depleted T cells, or PBMCs came the material, which was cDNA or gDNA.

The CDR3 is made up of 17 amino acids. Germline V gene lookup returns CDR1 LGHNT and CDR2 FRNRAP. V lost 1 base, J lost 2 bases, and 9 bases stayed unmatched. How the authors handled the data: How many nucleated cells were present was estimated from reference gene primer amplification. Profiling relied on immunoSEQ multiplex PCR, and the TCRdb table lists in-frame clones only, not all of them. V and J calls and clone size are as listed in that table; D and trimming were resolved from the DNA. The data hold around 21,000 clones, with roughly 89% observed a single time. This TCR came from an elderly woman with active COVID-19. V and J are TRBV12-5 and TRBJ2-7; 9 positions match TRBD1. The sequenced sample was peripheral blood. The CDR3 loop is CASGLGVVGQGTYEQYF. CDR3 sequence (DNA): TGTGCTAGTGGTTTGGGGGTAGTGGGACAGGGAACCTACGAGCAGTACTTC.